These T cell receptor beta chains were read from a single sample in a study of T cell repertoires and HLA-DP antigens. The protocol was immunoSEQ multiplex PCR, while the TCRdb copy is restricted to in-frame clones and leaves out a portion. This table holds roughly 120,000 clones, almost 95% found once. No antigen has been identified for these receptors. Sequenced material: CD4+ T cells from PBMCs. These receptors came from a woman under 30 in good health and CMV-seronegative. The CDR3 runs from the conserved cysteine through the conserved F or W. D genes are given only for firm matches. Size is stated for part of the rows, as once, few or many counts, or as a class when the clone is expanded.

D: -
size: -
J: TRBJ2-2
V: TRBV10-3
CDR3: CAITHEGANTGELFF
DNA: TGTGCCATCACTCACGAGGGAGCGAACACCGGGGAGCTGTTTTTT

D: TRBD2
size: -
J: TRBJ2-1
V: TRBV11-2
CDR3: CASSSPLAGGGEQFF
DNA: TGTGCCAGCAGCTCTCCTCTAGCGGGAGGTGGTGAGCAGTTCTTC

D: -
size: -
J: TRBJ2-6
V: TRBV14
CDR3: CASSLRGASGANVLTF
DNA: TGTGCCAGCAGCCTACGGGGCGCCTCTGGGGCCAACGTCCTGACTTTC

D: -
size: -
J: TRBJ2-2
V: TRBV5-6
CDR3: CASSLVRLVNTGELFF
DNA: TGTGCCAGCAGCTTGGTACGGCTGGTGAACACCGGGGAGCTGTTTTTT

D: TRBD2
size: -
J: TRBJ2-3
V: TRBV5-1
CDR3: CASSLQRGVQDTQYF
DNA: TGCGCCAGCAGCTTGCAGCGGGGGGTACAAGATACGCAGTATTTT

D: -
size: -
J: TRBJ2-7
V: TRBV2
CDR3: CASSGGGSGYPYEQYF
DNA: TGTGCCAGCAGTGGTGGAGGGAGCGGCTATCCCTACGAGCAGTACTTC

D: TRBD2
size: -
J: TRBJ2-1
V: TRBV27
CDR3: CASSREGGQLYNEQFF
DNA: TGTGCCAGCAGTCGGGAGGGGGGTCAACTATACAATGAGCAGTTCTTC

D: -
size: -
J: TRBJ2-6
V: TRBV15
CDR3: CATSRDLGRGSGANVLTF
DNA: TGTGCCACCAGCAGAGATCTTGGCAGGGGATCAGGGGCCAACGTCCTGACTTTC

D: -
size: few
J: TRBJ1-1
V: TRBV7-8
CDR3: CASSSSRDTEAFF
DNA: TGTGCCAGCAGCTCAAGCAGGGACACTGAAGCTTTCTTT

D: TRBD2
size: -
J: TRBJ2-5
V: TRBV7-3
CDR3: CASSPSGGATETQYF
DNA: TGTGCCAGCAGCCCGAGCGGGGGGGCAACGGAGACCCAGTACTTC

D: -
size: few
J: TRBJ2-2
V: TRBV7-2
CDR3: CASSWRDPMSGELFF
DNA: TGTGCCAGCAGCTGGAGGGACCCTATGAGCGGGGAGCTGTTTTTT

D: -
size: -
J: TRBJ2-5
V: TRBV7-2
CDR3: CASSSPRLNQETQYF
DNA: TGTGCCAGCAGCTCGCCACGACTGAACCAAGAGACCCAGTACTTC

D: TRBD2
size: -
J: TRBJ2-1
V: TRBV30
CDR3: CAWSSGGLNEQFF
DNA: TGTGCCTGGAGTTCGGGAGGGCTTAATGAGCAGTTCTTC